Below, 22 T cell receptor beta chains from the same sample are listed, as sequenced in a study of blood T cells in healthy people across ages. The authors ran a second PCR of roughly 7 to 11 cycles using a sample-barcoded 5' primer and a J-beta primer mix. TCRdb reprocessed the 5' RACE reads via MiXCR and lists one record per CDR3 protein. The table includes about 900,000 distinct CDR3 sequences, 40% to 60% detected once. Sequenced: blood. The receptors were gathered from a man aged 25-45 years in good health.

The DNA of the CDR3 is TGTGCCAGCAGTCAACACGGCTCGGGGGAGACCCAGTACTTC. Translated: CASSQHGSGETQYF. The chain combines TRBV7-9 with TRBJ2-5, with TRBD2 as a possible D gene (5 bases). Germline V gene data show CDR1 as SEHNR and CDR2 as FQNEAQ (reference sequence). This CDR3 spans 14 amino acids. With 6 bases removed from V and 5 bases from J, the gap between germline ends came to 16 bases.

DNA for the CDR3: TGTGCCAGCAGTTACCCGGGACAGGGGATGACTGAAGCTTTCTTT. Protein: CASSYPGQGMTEAFF. The V call is TRBV6-2 or TRBV6-3, the J call TRBJ1-1; 10 bases fit TRBD1. V gave up 2 bases and J gave up 5 bases; unmatched junction bases: 5. The germline V gene has CDR1 MNHEY and CDR2 SVGEGT. This CDR3 is 15 amino acids long.

The chain carries TRBV6-1 and TRBJ2-5; D is perhaps TRBD2 (7 bases). Germline V gene sequence: CDR1 MNHNS, CDR2 SASEGT. CDR3 length: 15 residues. V was clipped by 8 bases and J by 0 bases, with 16 bases between them. The CDR3 loop reads CASREGGTHQETQYF. CDR3 sequence (DNA): TGTGCCAGCCGCGAGGGAGGGACACACCAAGAGACCCAGTACTTC.

The sample holds a few counts of this clonotype. The V gene is TRBV29-1, the J gene TRBJ2-3, with 8 nucleotides matching TRBD2. CDR1 and CDR2 (germline): SQVTM, ANQGSEA. The CDR3 is 13 amino acids. J was trimmed by 1 base and V by 6 bases; bases with no gene match: 3. The CDR3 here is CSVRSGGTDTQYF. The DNA of the CDR3 is TGCAGCGTCCGTAGCGGGGGCACAGATACGCAGTATTTT.

This chain connects TRBV2 to TRBJ1-2; 8 bases are shared with TRBD1. Germline V gene data show CDR1 as SNHLY and CDR2 as FYNNEI. J lost 2 bases, V lost 2 bases, and 4 bases had no gene match. This CDR3 region has 15 residues. The CDR3 loop reads CASSEYRDRNYGYTF. The CDR3 DNA sequence: TGTGCCAGCAGTGAATATAGGGACAGGAACTATGGCTACACCTTC.

The genes are TRBV6-5 and TRBJ1-6, with D possibly being TRBD1 (5 bases). The CDR3 consists of 15 residues. The V end lost 4 bases, the J end lost 8 bases, and 15 bases lay between the germline ends. Germline V gives CDR1 MNHEY, CDR2 SVGAGI. CDR3 region: CASSSPGVQDSPLHF. CDR3 nucleotides: TGTGCCAGCAGTTCCCCGGGGGTTCAGGATTCACCCCTCCACTTT.

The J gene is TRBJ2-7, the V gene TRBV10-3, with 9 bases matching TRBD2. The DNA matches TRBJ2-5 better at its end, which makes the J call doubtful. This CDR3 contains 15 residues. Germline V lookup: CDR1 ENHRY, CDR2 SYGVKD. CDR3 protein: CAISDMTSGKETQYF. The DNA for the CDR3 is TGTGCCATCAGTGACATGACTAGCGGCAAAGAGACCCAGTACTTC.

This clonotype has a handful of counts. The CDR3 reads CASSLMSVNYGYTF. The CDR3 DNA reads TGTGCCAGCAGCTTAATGTCCGTTAACTATGGCTACACCTTC. The chain has TRBV7-2 and TRBJ1-2; no clear D gene. This CDR3 is 14 amino acids long. Trimming took 2 bases from V and 1 from J, leaving 8 bases between them. CDR1 is SGHTA and CDR2 is FQGNSA in the germline V gene.

Turning to this clonotype: An end of the junction differs from the germline gene, which may be a read error. The V call is TRBV6-5, the J call TRBJ1-4; D gene unclear. Germline CDR1 and CDR2: MNHEY and SVGAGI. The CDR3 is 16 amino acids. The CDR3 reads CANSYSPPATNEKLFF. In DNA form, the CDR3 reads TGTGCCAACAGTTACTCCCCACCTGCAACTAATGAAAAACTGTTTTTT.

This clonotype was detected only a few times. V gene TRBV5-1 combines with J gene TRBJ2-7; tentatively, D is TRBD1 (5 bases). V was trimmed by 0 bases and J by 0 bases, leaving 10 bases between them. The CDR3 sequence is 15 residues long. Looked up from germline, CDR1 is SGHRS and CDR2 is YFSETQ. CDR3 in amino acids: CASSLEQALSYEQYF. In nucleotides, the CDR3 is TGCGCCAGCAGCTTGGAACAGGCGCTCTCCTACGAGCAGTACTTC.

V usage is TRBV6-5 and J usage is TRBJ1-2, with D possibly TRBD1 on 5 matching bases. This CDR3 is built from 15 residues. CDR1 and CDR2 from the germline V gene are MNHEY and SVGAGI. V lost 0 bases and J 7 bases, leaving 15 bases between the germline ends. The CDR3 DNA is TGTGCCAGCAGTTACTCGGGGAGGGGTGGCTGTGGCTACACCTTC. As protein: CASSYSGRGGCGYTF.

The CDR3 nucleotides are TGTGCCAGCAGTTTATCGTGGGACAGGGGGCGCTCCGTTGGCTACACCTTC. It specifies CASSLSWDRGRSVGYTF. The rearrangement joins TRBV27 to TRBJ1-2; 12 bases are shared with TRBD1. The length of the CDR3 is 17 residues. Germline CDR1 reads MNHEY; CDR2 reads SMNVEV (reference sequence). The V and J ends lost 0 bases and 7 bases, in that order; junction bases with no gene match: 9.

V is TRBV27 and J is TRBJ2-3, with D maybe TRBD2 (7 bases). Looked up from germline, CDR1 is MNHEY and CDR2 is SMNVEV (reference sequence). V lost 2 bases and J lost 1, with 19 bases in between. CDR3 length: 18 residues. Here the CDR3 DNA reads TGTGCCAGCAGTTTAACAGCCGCGGGGGCGCTTGGCACAGATACGCAGTATTTT. It specifies CASSLTAAGALGTDTQYF.

This clonotype occurred a few times. The chain carries TRBV5-1 and TRBJ2-3, with TRBD1 identical over 8 bases. The CDR3 is 15 amino acids. J gave up 7 bases and V 3 bases, and 10 bases lay outside the gene matches. Germline CDR1 is SGHRS and CDR2 is YFSETQ. The CDR3 DNA reads TGCGCCAGCAGCTCGTGGACAGGGCTGGAATATACGCAGTATTTT. Encoded protein: CASSSWTGLEYTQYF. Full variable domain (outside the CDR3, taken from reference TRBV5-1 and TRBJ2-3): KAGVTQTPRYLIKTRGQQVTLSCSPISGHRSVSWYQQTPGQGLQFLFEYFSETQRNKGNFPGRFSGRQFSNSRSEMNVSTLELGDSALYLCASSSWTGLEYTQYFGPGTRLTVL.

This clonotype appeared once. This sequence joins TRBV6-6 and TRBJ2-3; TRBD2 matches 14 bases. Germline V CDR1 and CDR2: MNHNY, SVGAGI (reference sequence). Trimming removed 7 bases from V and 4 bases from J; junction bases left unmatched: 4. This CDR3 has 15 amino acids. Written as DNA, the CDR3 is TGTGCCAGCACCGGGACTAGCGGGGGACCAGATACGCAGTATTTT. Translating gives CASTGTSGGPDTQYF.

This chain connects TRBV7-3 to TRBJ2-5; tentative D call: TRBD2 (5 bases). This CDR3 region has 13 residues. CDR1 is SGHTA, CDR2 FQGTGA, per germline. V dropped 1 base and J dropped 3 bases, with 6 bases sitting between them. CDR3 residues: CASSLREKETQYF. Written as DNA, the CDR3 is TGTGCCAGCAGCTTAAGGGAGAAAGAGACCCAGTACTTC.

This clonotype was seen repeatedly, ten times or more. The chain has TRBV10-3 and TRBJ2-1, with a possible D match to TRBD2 (6 bases). V gave up 4 bases and J gave up 0 bases, with 25 bases separating them. The germline V gene encodes CDR1 ENHRY and CDR2 SYGVKD. CDR3 size: 20 residues. Here the CDR3 reads CAISASRDSESKSSYNEQFF. The CDR3 DNA is TGTGCCATCAGTGCGTCCCGGGACTCAGAATCAAAAAGCTCCTACAATGAGCAGTTCTTC.

The rearrangement links TRBV7-8 to TRBJ2-7; 9 nucleotides line up with TRBD1. This CDR3 is built from 17 residues. V trimming: 5 bases; J trimming: 0 bases; junction bases outside the gene matches: 11. Germline V gene data show CDR1 as SGHVS and CDR2 as FQNEAQ. The CDR3, as DNA: TGTGCCAGCAGCCGCGAATCCGGGACAGGGAACTCCTACGAGCAGTACTTC. It specifies CASSRESGTGNSYEQYF.

This clonotype has only a few counts. The rearrangement joins TRBV7-2 to TRBJ2-7; D remains ambiguous. The germline gives CDR1 SGHTA, CDR2 FQGNSA. Trimming pared 3 bases from V and 2 bases from J, leaving 11 bases between. The CDR3 totals 14 residues. For the CDR3, the DNA is TGTGCCAGCAGCTTGCCCACAAGGGCCTACGAGCAGTACTTC. As protein: CASSLPTRAYEQYF.

The V gene is TRBV20-1, the J gene TRBJ2-1, with D maybe TRBD2 (5 bases). The CDR3 extends over 14 amino acids. V gave up 3 bases and J gave up 7 bases, with 16 bases separating them. CDR1 DFQATT and CDR2 SNEGSKA come from the germline V gene (reference sequence). The CDR3 DNA reads TGCAGTGCTAGGTACAGCACCGGGGTTAATGAGCAGTTCTTC. This sequence encodes CSARYSTGVNEQFF.

This clonotype was counted a few times. The chain combines TRBV11-2 with TRBJ2-1, with 8 bases matching TRBD2. Trimming cost V 3 bases and J 0 bases; bases outside gene matches: 4. The CDR3 consists of 16 residues. The germline gives CDR1 SGHAT, CDR2 FQNNGV. In nucleotides, the CDR3 is TGTGCCAGCAGCTTCATCGCGGGGGGCTCCTACAATGAGCAGTTCTTC. Its protein is CASSFIAGGSYNEQFF.

This chain joins TRBV9 and TRBJ2-7, with TRBD2 as a possible D gene (6 bases). In germline, CDR1 is SGDLS, CDR2 YYNGEE. V gave up 3 bases and J gave up 1 base, with 14 bases separating them. CDR3 length equals 15 residues. Here the CDR3 DNA reads TGTGCCAGCAGCGCCGGAGGGGATCATTCCTACGAGCAGTACTTC. This codes for CASSAGGDHSYEQYF.